This T cell receptor (beta chain) was observed in a study of shared clonotypes between healthy human individuals. The study, taken as a whole, reports: Naive subsets typically showed greater estimated richness than memory subsets. About 5% of naive CD4 clonotypes were shared across a few donors.

Germline V gene sequence: CDR1 LNHDA, CDR2 SQIVND (reference sequence). CDR3 length equals 13 residues. The V end lost 5 bases, the J end lost 6 bases, and 11 bases lay between the germline ends. Comment on this clone: Antigen specificity is unknown.

Sequencing was performed with immunoSEQ multiplex PCR; in TCRdb, only in-frame clones are kept and a portion is missing. Altogether roughly 1.5 million clones are present, approximately 98% being singletons, with the ten largest covering roughly 0.45%. The donors, healthy adults who were HIV-negative, had experienced no recent acute infections or vaccinations. Researchers partitioned CD4+ cells into CD45RA+ naive and CD45RA-negative memory subsets. Sequenced input: naive CD4+ T cells sorted from blood. Sample subset: CD45RA+ positively selected. This sequence joins TRBV19 and TRBJ2-1; D may be TRBD1 (6 bases). The source of this sequence is a young man in good health. CDR3 residues: CASSSPTGNEQFF. The CDR3 nucleotides read TGTGCCAGTAGTTCGCCGACAGGCAATGAGCAGTTCTTC.